This T cell receptor beta chain was observed in a study of blood T cell repertoires in COVID-19. Background on the study: PBMCs, B-cell-depleted T cells, or T cells were the source of the cDNA or gDNA that made up the material.

Per the study methods: Estimates of nucleated cell counts were drawn from the amplification of reference gene primers. Method: immunoSEQ multiplex PCR; TCRdb's copy keeps in-frame clones and lacks some. That table furnishes V, J and clone size, whereas the DNA furnished D and trimming. The table has around 140,000 clones, roughly four fifths seen once. The CDR3 length is 15 residues. V was cut by 3 bases and J by 3 bases, with 16 bases left in between. CDR1 and CDR2 (germline): GTSNPN, SVGIG (reference sequence). This TCR was sampled from a human donor with acute or convalescent COVID-19. The donor label of this sample is uncertain. The rearrangement links TRBV30 to TRBJ2-3, with D perhaps matching TRBD2 (6 bases). Sample: peripheral blood. CDR3 nucleotides: TGTGCCTGGAGGGGAACGGGGGTCGGGACAGATACGCAGTATTTT. Encoded protein: CAWRGTGVGTDTQYF.